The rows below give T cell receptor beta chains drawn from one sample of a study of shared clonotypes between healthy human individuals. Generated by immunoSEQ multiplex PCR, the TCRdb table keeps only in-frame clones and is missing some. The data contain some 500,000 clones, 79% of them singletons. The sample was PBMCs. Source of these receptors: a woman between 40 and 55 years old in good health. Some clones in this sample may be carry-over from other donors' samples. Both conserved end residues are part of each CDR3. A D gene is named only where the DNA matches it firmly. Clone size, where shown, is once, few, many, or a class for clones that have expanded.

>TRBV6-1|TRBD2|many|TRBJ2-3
CASISTSGTPDTQYF
TGTGCCAGCATTTCGACTAGCGGGACCCCAGATACGCAGTATTTT
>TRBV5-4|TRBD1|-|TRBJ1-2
CASSRTGGDGYTF
TGTGCCAGCAGCCGGACAGGGGGTGATGGCTACACCTTC
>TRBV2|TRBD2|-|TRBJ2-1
CASNWGGRKNEQFF
TGTGCCAGCAATTGGGGCGGGAGGAAGAATGAGCAGTTCTTC
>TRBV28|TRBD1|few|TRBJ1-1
CASHRGRNTEAFF
TGTGCCAGCCACAGGGGGCGGAACACTGAAGCTTTCTTT
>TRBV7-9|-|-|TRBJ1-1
CASSSPGTEAFF
TGTGCCAGCAGCTCGCCGGGGACTGAAGCTTTCTTT
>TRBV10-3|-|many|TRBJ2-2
CATGAQTTGELFF
TGTGCCACTGGGGCACAAACCACCGGGGAGCTGTTTTTT
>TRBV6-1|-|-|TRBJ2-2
CASRYMNTGELFF
TGTGCCAGCAGATACATGAACACCGGGGAGCTGTTTTTT
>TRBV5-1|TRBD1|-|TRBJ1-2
CATRDRPNYGYTF
TGCGCCACCAGGGACAGGCCAAACTATGGCTACACCTTC
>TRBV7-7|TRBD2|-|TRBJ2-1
CASSQRLAGGSYNEQFF
TGTGCTAGCAGCCAAAGACTAGCGGGGGGCTCCTACAATGAGCAGTTCTTC
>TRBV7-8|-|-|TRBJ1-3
CASSWGRSAGNTIYF
TGTGCCAGCAGTTGGGGACGGAGCGCTGGAAACACCATATATTTT
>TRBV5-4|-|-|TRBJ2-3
CASSLGPGTPSTDTQYF
TGTGCCAGCAGCTTGGGGCCGGGGACTCCAAGCACAGATACGCAGTATTTT
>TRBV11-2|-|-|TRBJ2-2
CASSADGRTNTGELFF
TGTGCCAGCAGCGCCGACGGACGGACGAACACCGGGGAGCTGTTTTTT
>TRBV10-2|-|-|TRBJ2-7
CASSGPGSGQYF
TGCGCCAGCAGTGGTCCGGGGAGCGGGCAGTACTTC
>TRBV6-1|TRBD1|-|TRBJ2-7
CASSGGQVTYEQYF
TGTGCCAGCAGTGGAGGACAGGTAACCTACGAGCAGTACTTC
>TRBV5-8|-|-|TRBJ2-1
CASSLDWDLVQFF
TGTGCCAGCAGCTTGGACTGGGACTTGGTGCAGTTCTTC
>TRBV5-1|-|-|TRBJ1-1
CASSLGQGMVNTEAFF
TGCGCCAGCAGCTTGGGTCAGGGAATGGTGAACACTGAAGCTTTCTTT
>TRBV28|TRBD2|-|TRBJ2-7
CASSLRLAGVGEQYF
TGTGCCAGCAGTTTAAGACTAGCGGGAGTAGGCGAGCAGTACTTC
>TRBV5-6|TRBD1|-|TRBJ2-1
CASSFAGTGGDEQFF
TGTGCCAGCAGCTTCGCCGGGACAGGGGGGGATGAGCAGTTCTTC
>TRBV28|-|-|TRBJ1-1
CATHSTGNTEAFF
TGTGCCACCCATTCCACAGGGAACACTGAAGCTTTCTTT
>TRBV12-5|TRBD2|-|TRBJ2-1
CASGLGGLLGSSYNEQFF
TGTGCTAGTGGTTTGGGGGGACTATTAGGGAGCTCCTACAATGAGCAGTTCTTC
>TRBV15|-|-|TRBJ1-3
CATSRGASSGNTIYF
TGTGCCACCAGCAGAGGGGCCTCCTCTGGAAACACCATATATTTT
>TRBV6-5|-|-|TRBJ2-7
CASSYSAGSRYEQYF
TGTGCCAGCAGTTACTCGGCTGGGAGTCGCTACGAGCAGTACTTC
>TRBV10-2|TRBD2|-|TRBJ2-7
CASSLAGGLSYEQYF
TGCGCCAGCAGTCTAGCGGGAGGGCTCTCCTACGAGCAGTACTTC
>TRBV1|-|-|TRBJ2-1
CTSSQDYWLVWYNEQFF
TGCACCAGCAGCCAAGATTATTGGCTAGTGTGGTACAATGAGCAGTTCTTC